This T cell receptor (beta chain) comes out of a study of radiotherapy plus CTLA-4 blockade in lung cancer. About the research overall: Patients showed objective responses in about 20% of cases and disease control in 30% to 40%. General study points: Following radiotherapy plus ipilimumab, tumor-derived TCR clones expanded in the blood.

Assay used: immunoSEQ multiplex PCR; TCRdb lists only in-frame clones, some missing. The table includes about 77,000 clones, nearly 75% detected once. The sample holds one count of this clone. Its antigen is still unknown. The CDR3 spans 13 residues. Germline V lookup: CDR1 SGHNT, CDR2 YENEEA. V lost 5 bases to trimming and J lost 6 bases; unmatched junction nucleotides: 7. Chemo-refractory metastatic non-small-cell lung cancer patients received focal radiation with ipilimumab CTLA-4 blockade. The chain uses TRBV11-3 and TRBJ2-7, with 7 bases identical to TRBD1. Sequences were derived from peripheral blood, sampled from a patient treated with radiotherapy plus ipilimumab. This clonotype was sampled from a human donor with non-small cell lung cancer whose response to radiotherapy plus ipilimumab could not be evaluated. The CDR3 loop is CASSRQGVGEQYF. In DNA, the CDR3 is TGTGCCAGCAGCAGACAGGGAGTGGGCGAGCAGTACTTC.